These 14 T cell receptor beta chains were sequenced from one sample in a study of a mutant IDH1 vaccine in newly diagnosed glioma. These receptors have no known antigen. Sample time point: week 35, safety follow-up. Doses of 300 ug of mutant IDH1 20-mer peptide were given with topical imiquimod. Sequencing was performed with immunoSEQ multiplex PCR; in TCRdb, only in-frame clones are kept and a portion is missing. Altogether about 54,000 clones are present, 80% to 85% being singletons, with the ten largest covering approximately 4.5%. Source: PBMCs, taken from a glioma patient whose treatment included an IDH1 peptide vaccine. The receptors were gathered from a woman between 18 and 29 years old with glioma.

The chain employs TRBV7-6 and TRBJ2-1, with 11 bases identical to TRBD2. V dropped 5 bases and J dropped 3; count of bases not matched to a gene: 3. The CDR3 extends over 15 amino acids. Looked up from germline, CDR1 is SGHVS and CDR2 is FNYEAQ. CDR3 bases: TGTGCCAGCAGCGAAACTAGCGGGGGCTACAATGAGCAGTTCTTC. Its translation: CASSETSGGYNEQFF.

The chain combines TRBV5-4 with TRBJ2-4, with unresolved D. V lost 0 bases and J lost 8, with 6 bases in between. The length of the CDR3 is 12 residues. Germline CDR1 SGHNT, CDR2 YYREEE (reference sequence). CDR3 sequence: CASSLVSDIQYF. The CDR3 DNA sequence: TGTGCCAGCAGCTTGGTTTCGGACATTCAGTACTTC.

This clone was seen just once. This rearrangement joins TRBV6-1 to TRBJ1-1; D ambiguous. Germline loops: CDR1 MNHNS, CDR2 SASEGT. The germline V and J ends were trimmed by 7 bases and 1 base, with 4 bases remaining between them. This CDR3 has 11 residues. The CDR3 sequence is CASKQNTEAFF. DNA of the CDR3: TGTGCCAGCAAACAGAACACTGAAGCTTTCTTT.

The chain employs TRBV5-4 and TRBJ1-1; D gene uncertain. Trimming removed 0 bases at V and 2 bases at J, with 5 bases between. The CDR3 runs 13 residues. Looked up from germline, CDR1 is SGHNT and CDR2 is YYREEE (reference sequence). The CDR3 is CASSLGANTEAFF. The CDR3 DNA follows: TGTGCCAGCAGCTTGGGGGCCAACACTGAAGCTTTCTTT.

The chain recombines TRBV10-2 with TRBJ2-7; D might be TRBD2 (6 bases). Trimming pared 2 bases from V and 6 bases from J, leaving 20 bases between. The CDR3 sequence is 16 residues long. CDR1 is WSHSY and CDR2 is SAAADI in the germline V gene. The CDR3 DNA reads TGCGCCAGCAGTGAGAGCCAGGGACTTTTGATTAGCGAGCAGTACTTC. It translates to CASSESQGLLISEQYF.

V and J are TRBV9 and TRBJ2-3; 8 nucleotides align to TRBD2. The CDR3 runs to 17 residues. V shed 0 bases and J 1 base; nucleotides not matched to a gene: 7. Looked up from germline, CDR1 is SGDLS and CDR2 is YYNGEE. CDR3 DNA: TGTGCCAGCAGCGTAGGAGGCGGGGGGAGGGGCACAGATACGCAGTATTTT. Translating it yields CASSVGGGGRGTDTQYF.

This chain uses TRBV11-3 with TRBJ1-3; no clear D gene. This CDR3 is built from 11 residues. CDR1 is SGHNT and CDR2 is YENEEA in the germline V gene. V shed 5 bases and J shed 4 bases, with 3 bases lying between them. The CDR3: CASSRGNTIYF. The CDR3 DNA sequence: TGTGCCAGCAGCCGCGGAAACACCATATATTTT.

This clone turned up a few times. This chain uses TRBV2 with TRBJ2-2; 11 nucleotides align to TRBD1. The CDR3 has 15 residues. Germline V gene sequence: CDR1 SNHLY, CDR2 FYNNEI. The V and J ends lost 6 bases and 8 bases, in that order; junction bases with no gene match: 8. For the CDR3, the DNA is TGTGCCAGCAGGCCCGGGACAGGGGGGTCAGGGGAGCTGTTTTTT. Its translation: CASRPGTGGSGELFF.

The rearrangement links TRBV7-9 to TRBJ1-1; D perhaps matches TRBD1 (6 bases). The CDR3 extends over 11 amino acids. V lost 6 bases to trimming and J lost 7 bases, with 9 bases between them. Germline CDR1 SEHNR, CDR2 FQNEAQ (reference sequence). The CDR3 here is CASRRTVEAFF. CDR3 DNA sequence: TGTGCCAGCAGGAGGACAGTTGAAGCTTTCTTT.

The rearrangement joins TRBV7-9 to TRBJ2-5; possible D gene TRBD1, 5 bases. The V and J ends lost 4 bases and 1 base respectively, with 13 bases between them. CDR1 SEHNR and CDR2 FQNEAQ come from the germline V gene (reference sequence). CDR3 size: 15 residues. CDR3 bases: TGTGCCAGCAGCTACAGGCTGGGGTCCCAAGAGACCCAGTACTTC. Translation: CASSYRLGSQETQYF.

The chain joins TRBV6-1 to TRBJ2-3; the D gene is possibly TRBD2 (5 bases). The V and J ends lost 1 base and 9 bases respectively, with 17 bases between them. From germline, CDR1 is MNHNS and CDR2 SASEGT. CDR3 length: 15 residues. The CDR3 nucleotides read TGTGCCAGCAGTGAAGGGAGGATAGGAATCGGGACGCAGTATTTT. Amino acids: CASSEGRIGIGTQYF.

This clone was observed a few times. The chain is built from TRBV19 and TRBJ1-1, with a possible D match to TRBD1 (6 bases). V lost 3 bases, J lost 4 bases, and 12 bases lay in between. The CDR3 spans 14 residues. Germline V gene sequence: CDR1 LNHDA, CDR2 SQIVND (reference sequence). The DNA for the CDR3 is TGTGCCAGTAGTATCCAGGGGTGGAGCACTGAAGCTTTCTTT. Amino acids: CASSIQGWSTEAFF.

This clone has a handful of counts. The chain uses TRBV11-2 and TRBJ1-5, with 8 bases that match TRBD1. CDR3 length: 16 residues. Losses at the gene ends were 5 bases for V and 6 bases for J; bases not matched to a gene: 12. Germline values: CDR1 SGHAT, CDR2 FQNNGV. The chain's CDR3 is CASSPKGQGASQPQHF. In DNA, the CDR3 is TGTGCCAGCAGCCCCAAAGGGCAGGGGGCTAGTCAGCCCCAGCATTTT.

This clone was found a few times. This chain joins TRBV4-1 and TRBJ1-2; the D is unclear. CDR1 and CDR2 (germline): MGHRA, YSYEKL. The CDR3 runs 13 residues. V lost 0 bases and J lost 3, with 5 bases in between. CDR3 nucleotides: TGCGCCAGCAGCCAAGACCTTGACTATGGCTACACCTTC. Amino acid sequence: CASSQDLDYGYTF.